This T cell receptor (beta chain) was recovered during a study of beta chain features in type 1 diabetes. As regards this clone: Its antigen is not known.

V was clipped by 3 bases and J by 5 bases, with 10 bases between them. Germline CDR1 and CDR2: SGHTA and FQGNSA. The CDR3 runs to 13 residues. TCRB transcripts that were expressed got sequenced, as all of the isolated RNA had been reverse transcribed. The assay was immunoSEQ multiplex PCR, and TCRdb's table has in-frame clones only and misses some. The sample contains roughly 610,000 clones, less than 20% of which appear only once. Whole-study results and caveats: TCRB CDR3s from Type 1 diabetes patients were moderately but significantly shorter in all four CD4+ subsets.

The clonotype originates from a young man in good health. The specimen sequenced was naive CD4+ T cells from blood. The rearrangement uses TRBV7-2 and TRBJ2-5, with D possibly TRBD1 on 6 matching bases. The CDR3, as DNA: TGTGCCAGCAGCTTTAGCAGGGGCGAGACCCAGTACTTC. It codes for CASSFSRGETQYF.